This T cell receptor (beta chain) originates from a study of blood T cell repertoires in COVID-19. The wider study: There were acute and convalescent COVID-19 samples, and they came from the United States, Italy and Spain. PBMCs, B-cell-depleted T cells, or T cells provided the cDNA or gDNA that made up the material.

The germline V gene encodes CDR1 WSHSY and CDR2 SAAADI. The CDR3 covers 13 residues. V was pared by 6 bases and J by 5 bases, with 6 bases of the junction left unmatched. Original analysis: From reference gene primer amplification, estimates of nucleated cell counts were derived. Sequencing used immunoSEQ multiplex PCR; TCRdb keeps in-frame clones, though not all of them. V and J calls and clone size follow that table, whereas D and trimming were derived from the DNA. The sample holds some 71,000 clones; more than 80% are singletons and the top ten take more than 10%. The chain employs TRBV10-2 and TRBJ2-7; 8 positions agree with TRBD2. Sequenced: peripheral blood. The TCR originated in a man in his fifties or sixties with COVID-19, enrolled during active disease. The CDR3 DNA is TGCGCCAGCAGAGTAGCGGGGAGGGACGAGCAGTACTTC. Encoded protein: CASRVAGRDEQYF.